Presented here are 7 T cell receptor beta chains from one specimen sequenced in a study of CD8 T cells in ankylosing spondylitis. Study outcomes and limitations: Typical of ankylosing spondylitis blood, it appeared, was a TCR beta motif of under 10 highly homologous variants.

MiXCR was run by TCRdb on the 5' RACE reads, yielding one entry per CDR3 protein. The sample yields under 950,000 distinct CDR3 sequences, around 19% seen once. These receptors' antigens are unknown. Sequences were obtained from blood, either unsorted or a sorted T cell fraction (not recorded which). The receptor source for this set is a male donor with ankylosing spondylitis.

The V gene is TRBV12-3 or TRBV12-4, the J gene TRBJ2-2, with TRBD2 identical over 14 bases. V shed 10 bases and J 5 bases; nucleotides not matched to a gene: 15. The CDR3 length is 18 residues. The CDR3, as DNA: TGTGCCATCCCCCCCGAGGGACTAGCGGGAGTTGGGACCGGGGAGCTGTTTTTT. Its protein is CAIPPEGLAGVGTGELFF.

The rearrangement uses TRBV6-1 and TRBJ2-7; 8 nucleotides match TRBD2. The CDR3 is 14 residues long. CDR1 MNHNS and CDR2 SASEGT come from the germline V gene. V trimming: 9 bases; J trimming: 4 bases; junction bases outside the gene matches: 11. The CDR3 protein is CASTSPLAAYEQYF. CDR3 sequence (DNA): TGTGCCAGTACCTCCCCACTAGCGGCATACGAGCAGTACTTC.

This clonotype came up many times. The V and J genes are TRBV20-1 and TRBJ2-7; 10 bases line up with TRBD1. Germline V gene data show CDR1 as DFQATT and CDR2 as SNEGSKA (reference sequence). V lost 4 bases and J lost 4; bases outside the gene matches: 10. The CDR3 length is 15 residues. DNA for the CDR3: TGCAGTGCTATCCGGACAGGGGGGACTCTATACGAGCAGTACTTC. It codes for CSAIRTGGTLYEQYF.

This clonotype was detected a few times. This CDR3 is CASRTPDRGLSNQPQHF. The CDR3 coding sequence is TGTGCCAGCAGGACTCCGGACAGGGGGCTTAGTAATCAGCCCCAGCATTTT. The chain combines TRBV28 with TRBJ1-5; TRBD1 agrees at 11 bases. Germline V gene lookup returns CDR1 MDHEN and CDR2 SYDVKM. V was pared by 6 bases and J by 4 bases, with 11 bases of the junction left unmatched. The CDR3 length is 17 residues.

This clonotype was observed at least ten times. The chain has TRBV29-1 and TRBJ2-7; no reliable D call. CDR1 is SQVTM and CDR2 is ANQGSEA in the germline V gene. V lost 2 bases and J 2 bases, leaving 16 bases between the germline ends. The CDR3 is made up of 15 amino acids. The CDR3, as DNA: TGCAGCGTTGAAAAGCTAGTAAGAGGCACCTACGAGCAGTACTTC. It yields the protein CSVEKLVRGTYEQYF.

This clonotype came up once. V usage is TRBV7-2 and J usage is TRBJ2-1; D remains ambiguous. V was clipped by 0 bases and J by 6 bases, with 12 bases between them. This CDR3 has 15 amino acids. CDR1 SGHTA and CDR2 FQGNSA come from the germline V gene. The CDR3 DNA is TGTGCCAGCAGCTTAGCAGTAGCCGGTGGCAATGAGCAGTTCTTC. It encodes CASSLAVAGGNEQFF.

This rearrangement joins TRBV10-3 to TRBJ2-3; perhaps D is TRBD1 or TRBD2 (5 bases each). CDR3 size: 13 residues. Germline V lookup: CDR1 ENHRY, CDR2 SYGVKD. Trimming shortened V by 2 bases and J by 2 bases, and 5 bases separated the two germline ends. CDR3 loop: CAISEGTTDTQYF. CDR3 DNA sequence: TGTGCCATCAGTGAGGGGACCACAGATACGCAGTATTTT.